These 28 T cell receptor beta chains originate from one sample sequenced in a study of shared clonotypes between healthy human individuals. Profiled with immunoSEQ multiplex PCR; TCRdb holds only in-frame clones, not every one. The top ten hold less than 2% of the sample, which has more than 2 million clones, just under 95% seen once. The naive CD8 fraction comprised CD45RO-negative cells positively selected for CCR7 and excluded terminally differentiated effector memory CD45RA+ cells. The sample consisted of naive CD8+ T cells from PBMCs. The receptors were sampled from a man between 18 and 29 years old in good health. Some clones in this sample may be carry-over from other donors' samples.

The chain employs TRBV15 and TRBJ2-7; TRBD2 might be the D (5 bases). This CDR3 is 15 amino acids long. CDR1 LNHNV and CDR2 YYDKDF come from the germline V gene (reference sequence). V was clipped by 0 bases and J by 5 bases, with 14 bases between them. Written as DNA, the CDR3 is TGTGCCACCAGCAGAGATCGGACTGGCCACGACGAGCAGTACTTC. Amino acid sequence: CATSRDRTGHDEQYF.

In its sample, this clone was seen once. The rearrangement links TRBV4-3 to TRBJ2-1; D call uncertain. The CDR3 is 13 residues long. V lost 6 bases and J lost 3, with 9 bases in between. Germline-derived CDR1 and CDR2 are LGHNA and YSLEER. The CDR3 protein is CASSEDGYNEQFF. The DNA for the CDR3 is TGCGCCAGCAGTGAGGACGGCTACAATGAGCAGTTCTTC.

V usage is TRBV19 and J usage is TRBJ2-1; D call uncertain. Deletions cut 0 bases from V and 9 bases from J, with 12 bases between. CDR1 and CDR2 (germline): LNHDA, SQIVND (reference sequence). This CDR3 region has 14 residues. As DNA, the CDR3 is TGTGCCAGTAGTATAGATCTGACTCCCCCTGAGCAGTTCTTC. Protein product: CASSIDLTPPEQFF.

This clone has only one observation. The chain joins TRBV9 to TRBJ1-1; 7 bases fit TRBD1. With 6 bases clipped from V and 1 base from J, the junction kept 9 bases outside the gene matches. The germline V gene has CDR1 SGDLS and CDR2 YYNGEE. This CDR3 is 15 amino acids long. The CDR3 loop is CASTPGGFANTEAFF. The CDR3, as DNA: TGTGCCAGCACCCCAGGGGGTTTTGCGAACACTGAAGCTTTCTTT.

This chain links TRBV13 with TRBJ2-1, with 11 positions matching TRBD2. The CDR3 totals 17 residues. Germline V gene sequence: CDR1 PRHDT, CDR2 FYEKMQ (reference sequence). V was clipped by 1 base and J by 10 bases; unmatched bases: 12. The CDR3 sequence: CASSLAQPGLAAWEQFF. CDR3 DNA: TGTGCCAGCAGCTTAGCCCAACCGGGACTAGCGGCCTGGGAGCAGTTCTTC.

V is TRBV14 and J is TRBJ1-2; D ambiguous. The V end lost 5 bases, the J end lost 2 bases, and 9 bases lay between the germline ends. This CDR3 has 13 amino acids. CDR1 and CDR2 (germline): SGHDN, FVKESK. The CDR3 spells CASSSGRNYGYTF. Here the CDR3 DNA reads TGTGCCAGCAGCTCCGGACGGAACTATGGCTACACCTTC.

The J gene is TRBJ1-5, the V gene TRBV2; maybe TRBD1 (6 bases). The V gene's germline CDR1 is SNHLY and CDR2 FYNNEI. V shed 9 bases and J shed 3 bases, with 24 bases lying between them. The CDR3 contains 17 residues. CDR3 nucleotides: TGTGCCAGTGCGCCAGGGGCGTCCGGTCGGTACAATCAGCCCCAGCATTTT. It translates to CASAPGASGRYNQPQHF. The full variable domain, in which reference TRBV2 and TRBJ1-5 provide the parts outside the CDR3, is EPEVTQTPSHQVTQMGQEVILRCVPISNHLYFYWYRQILGQKVEFLVSFYNNEISEKSEIFDDQFSVERPDGSNFTLKIRSTKLEDSAMYFCASAPGASGRYNQPQHFGDGTRLSIL.

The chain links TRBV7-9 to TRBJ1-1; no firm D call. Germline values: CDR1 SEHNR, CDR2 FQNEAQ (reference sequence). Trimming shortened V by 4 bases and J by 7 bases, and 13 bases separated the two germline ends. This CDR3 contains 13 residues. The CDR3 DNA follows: TGTGCCAGCAGCTCTACAGTGATTGGTGAAGCTTTCTTT. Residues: CASSSTVIGEAFF. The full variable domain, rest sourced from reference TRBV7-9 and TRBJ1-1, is DTGVSQNPRHKITKRGQNVTFRCDPISEHNRLYWYRQTLGQGPEFLTYFQNEAQLEKSRLLSDRFSAERPKGSFSTLEIQRTEQGDSAMYLCASSSTVIGEAFFGQGTRLTVV.

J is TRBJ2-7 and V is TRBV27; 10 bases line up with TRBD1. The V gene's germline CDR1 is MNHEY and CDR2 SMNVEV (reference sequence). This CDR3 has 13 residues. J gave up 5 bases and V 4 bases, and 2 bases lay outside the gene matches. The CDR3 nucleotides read TGTGCCAGCAGTTGGGACAGGGGCCACGAGCAGTACTTC. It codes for CASSWDRGHEQYF.

The CDR3 nucleotides are TGTGCCAGCACCTATGGGCTATCCGGGGAGCTGTTTTTT. This encodes CASTYGLSGELFF. The chain combines TRBV11-2 with TRBJ2-2; D ambiguous. The length of the CDR3 is 13 residues. Germline values: CDR1 SGHAT, CDR2 FQNNGV. The V and J ends lost 7 bases and 6 bases respectively, with 12 bases between them.

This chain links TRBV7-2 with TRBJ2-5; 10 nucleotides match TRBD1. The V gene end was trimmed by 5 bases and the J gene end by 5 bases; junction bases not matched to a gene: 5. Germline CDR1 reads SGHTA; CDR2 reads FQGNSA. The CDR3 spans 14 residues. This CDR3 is CASSETGGLETQYF. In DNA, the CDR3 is TGTGCCAGCAGCGAGACAGGGGGCCTGGAGACCCAGTACTTC.

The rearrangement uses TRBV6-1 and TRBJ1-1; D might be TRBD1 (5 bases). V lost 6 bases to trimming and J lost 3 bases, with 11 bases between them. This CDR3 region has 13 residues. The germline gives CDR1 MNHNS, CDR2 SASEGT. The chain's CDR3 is CASRSTGYTEAFF. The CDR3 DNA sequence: TGTGCCAGCAGGTCCACAGGCTACACTGAAGCTTTCTTT.

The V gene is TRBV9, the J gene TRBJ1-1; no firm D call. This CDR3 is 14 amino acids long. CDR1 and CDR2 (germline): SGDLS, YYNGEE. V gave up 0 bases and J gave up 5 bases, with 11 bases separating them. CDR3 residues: CASSVGPGATEAFF. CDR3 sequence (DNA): TGTGCCAGCAGCGTAGGGCCGGGAGCGACTGAAGCTTTCTTT.

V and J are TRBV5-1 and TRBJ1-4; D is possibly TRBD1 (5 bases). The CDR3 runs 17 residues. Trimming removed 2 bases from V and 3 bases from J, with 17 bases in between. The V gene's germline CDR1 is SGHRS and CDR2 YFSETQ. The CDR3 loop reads CASSFALELGANEKLFF. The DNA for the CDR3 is TGCGCCAGCAGCTTTGCCCTCGAGCTAGGGGCTAATGAAAAACTGTTTTTT. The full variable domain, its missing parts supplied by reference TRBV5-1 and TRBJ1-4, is KAGVTQTPRYLIKTRGQQVTLSCSPISGHRSVSWYQQTPGQGLQFLFEYFSETQRNKGNFPGRFSGRQFSNSRSEMNVSTLELGDSALYLCASSFALELGANEKLFFGSGTQLSVL.

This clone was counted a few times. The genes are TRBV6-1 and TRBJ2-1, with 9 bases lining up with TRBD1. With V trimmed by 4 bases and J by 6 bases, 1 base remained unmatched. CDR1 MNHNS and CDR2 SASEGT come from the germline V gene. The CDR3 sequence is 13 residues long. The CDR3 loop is CASSVGQGNEQFF. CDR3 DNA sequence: TGTGCCAGCAGTGTGGGACAGGGCAATGAGCAGTTCTTC.

Written as DNA, the CDR3 is TGTGCCATCTGGGGGGGGCAGACTGAAGCTTTCTTT. This translates into CAIWGGQTEAFF. The rearrangement uses TRBV19 and TRBJ1-1; tentatively, D is TRBD1 (6 bases). The CDR3 runs to 12 residues. Germline lookup yields CDR1 LNHDA and CDR2 SQIVND (reference sequence). V lost 10 bases to trimming and J lost 5 bases, with 14 bases between them.

CDR3: CSVDFPDTQYF. As DNA, the CDR3 is TGCAGCGTTGATTTCCCAGATACGCAGTATTTT. This sequence joins TRBV29-1 and TRBJ2-3, with D uncertain. CDR1 is SQVTM, CDR2 ANQGSEA, per germline. There are 11 residues in the CDR3. V dropped 3 bases and J dropped 4 bases, with 5 bases sitting between them.

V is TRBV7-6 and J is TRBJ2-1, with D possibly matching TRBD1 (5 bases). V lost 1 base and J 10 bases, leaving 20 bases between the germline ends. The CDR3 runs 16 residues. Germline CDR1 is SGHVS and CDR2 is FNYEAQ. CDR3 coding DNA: TGTGCCAGCAGCTTAGTCTCCACAGGCTCCTTTTCAGAGCAGTTCTTC. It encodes CASSLVSTGSFSEQFF.

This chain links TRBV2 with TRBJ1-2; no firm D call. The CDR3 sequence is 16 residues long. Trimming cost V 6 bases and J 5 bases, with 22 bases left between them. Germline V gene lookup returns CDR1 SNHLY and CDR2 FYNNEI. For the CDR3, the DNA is TGTGCCAGCAGCCACCGGACCGGGGAGGTTTATTATGGCTACACCTTC. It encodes CASSHRTGEVYYGYTF.

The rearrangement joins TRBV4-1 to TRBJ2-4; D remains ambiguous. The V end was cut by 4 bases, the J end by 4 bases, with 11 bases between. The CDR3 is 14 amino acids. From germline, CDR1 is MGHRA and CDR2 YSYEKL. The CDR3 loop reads CASSPRAQKNIQYF. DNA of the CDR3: TGCGCCAGCAGCCCCCGGGCACAAAAAAACATTCAGTACTTC.

This chain's CDR3 is CASSLALDSGETQYF. The CDR3 DNA sequence: TGTGCCAGCAGCTTAGCTCTGGACAGCGGGGAGACCCAGTACTTC. The chain links TRBV7-2 to TRBJ2-5; the D call may be TRBD1 or TRBD2 (6 bases each). The CDR3 consists of 15 residues. V was cut by 0 bases and J by 5 bases, with 13 bases left in between. CDR1 and CDR2 (germline): SGHTA, FQGNSA.

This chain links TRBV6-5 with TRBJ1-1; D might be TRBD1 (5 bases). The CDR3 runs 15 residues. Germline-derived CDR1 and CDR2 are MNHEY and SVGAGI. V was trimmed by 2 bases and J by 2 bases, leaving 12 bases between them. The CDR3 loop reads CASSYIGRANTEAFF. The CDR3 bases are TGTGCCAGCAGTTACATAGGCAGGGCTAACACTGAAGCTTTCTTT.

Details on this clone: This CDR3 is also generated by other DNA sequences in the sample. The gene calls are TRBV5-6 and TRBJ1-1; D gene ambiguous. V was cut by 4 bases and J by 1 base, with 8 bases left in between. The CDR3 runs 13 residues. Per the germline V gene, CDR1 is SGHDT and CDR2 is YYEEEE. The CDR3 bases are TGTGCCAGCAGCCGGACTGGGAACACTGAAGCTTTCTTT. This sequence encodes CASSRTGNTEAFF. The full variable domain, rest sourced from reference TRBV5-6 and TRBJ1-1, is DAGVTQSPTHLIKTRGQQVTLRCSPKSGHDTVSWYQQALGQGPQFIFQYYEEEERQRGNFPDRFSGHQFPNYSSELNVNALLLGDSALYLCASSRTGNTEAFFGQGTRLTVV.

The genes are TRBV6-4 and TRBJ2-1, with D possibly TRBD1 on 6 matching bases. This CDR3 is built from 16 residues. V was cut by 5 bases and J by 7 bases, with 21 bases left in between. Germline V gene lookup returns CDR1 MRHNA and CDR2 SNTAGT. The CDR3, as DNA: TGTGCCAGCAGTCACAGGGTAGGGGGATTAGGGAATGAGCAGTTCTTC. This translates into CASSHRVGGLGNEQFF.

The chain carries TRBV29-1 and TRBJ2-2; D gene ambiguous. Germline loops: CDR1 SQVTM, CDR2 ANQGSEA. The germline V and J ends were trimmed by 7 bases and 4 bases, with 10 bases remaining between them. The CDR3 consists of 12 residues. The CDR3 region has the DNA TGCAGCGCGTTTGGCCCCACCGGGGAGCTGTTTTTT. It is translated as CSAFGPTGELFF.

This chain's CDR3 is CASRSRGEQYF. CDR3 coding DNA: TGCGCCAGCAGGAGCCGGGGCGAGCAGTACTTC. The chain combines TRBV10-2 with TRBJ2-7, with D possibly being TRBD2 (5 bases). V lost 6 bases and J 6 bases, leaving 9 bases between the germline ends. Germline values: CDR1 WSHSY, CDR2 SAAADI. The CDR3 consists of 11 residues.

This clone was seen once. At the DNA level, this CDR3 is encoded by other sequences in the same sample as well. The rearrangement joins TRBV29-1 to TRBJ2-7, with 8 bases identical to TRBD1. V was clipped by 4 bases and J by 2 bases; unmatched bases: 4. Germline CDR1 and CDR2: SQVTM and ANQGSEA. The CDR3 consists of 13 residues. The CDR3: CSVAGGRTYEQYF. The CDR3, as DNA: TGCAGCGTTGCAGGGGGCCGGACCTACGAGCAGTACTTC.

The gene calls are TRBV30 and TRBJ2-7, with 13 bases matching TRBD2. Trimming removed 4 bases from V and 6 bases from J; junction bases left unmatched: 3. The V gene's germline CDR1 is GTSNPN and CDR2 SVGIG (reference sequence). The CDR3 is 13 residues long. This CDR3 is CAWKGLAGTEQYF. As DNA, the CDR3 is TGTGCCTGGAAGGGACTAGCGGGAACCGAGCAGTACTTC.